This T cell receptor beta chain was observed in a study of blood T cell repertoires in COVID-19. About the study: In each case, the material was cDNA or gDNA derived from T cells, B-cell-depleted T cells, or PBMCs.

Authors' methods: Reference gene primer amplification gave estimated nucleated cell counts. Using immunoSEQ multiplex PCR, the repertoire was profiled, and TCRdb retains in-frame clones only, with some absent. That table is the source of V, J and clone size, and D and trimming were worked out from the DNA. This sample carries about 140,000 clones, 84% of them seen once, and the ten largest clones take about 9.3%. Trimming took off 4 bases at V and 8 bases at J, with 27 bases between the two ends. This CDR3 is 17 amino acids long. What was sequenced was peripheral blood. The sequence was obtained from a woman older than 75 in a cohort sampled during active or convalescent COVID-19. The chain carries TRBV5-7 and TRBJ1-2; D might be TRBD1 (5 bases). TRBV5-7 is recorded as an ORF, its role being uncertain. CDR3 residues: CASSKRRGPGWLFGYTF. The DNA for the CDR3 is TGTGCCAGCAGCAAACGCCGAGGTCCAGGGTGGTTATTCGGCTACACCTTC.